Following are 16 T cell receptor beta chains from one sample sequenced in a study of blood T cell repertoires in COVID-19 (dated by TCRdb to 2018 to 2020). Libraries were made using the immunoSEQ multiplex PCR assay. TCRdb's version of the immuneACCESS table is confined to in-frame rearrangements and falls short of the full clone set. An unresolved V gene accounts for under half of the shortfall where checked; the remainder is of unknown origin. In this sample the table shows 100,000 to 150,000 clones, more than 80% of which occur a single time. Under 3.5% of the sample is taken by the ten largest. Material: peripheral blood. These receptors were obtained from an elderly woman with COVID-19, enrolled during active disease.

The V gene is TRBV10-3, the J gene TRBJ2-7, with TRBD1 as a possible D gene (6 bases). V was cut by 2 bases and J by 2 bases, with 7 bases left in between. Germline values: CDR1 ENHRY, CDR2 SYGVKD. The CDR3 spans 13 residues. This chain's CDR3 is CAISEGQTYEQYF. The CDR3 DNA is TGTGCCATCAGTGAGGGACAGACCTACGAGCAGTACTTC.

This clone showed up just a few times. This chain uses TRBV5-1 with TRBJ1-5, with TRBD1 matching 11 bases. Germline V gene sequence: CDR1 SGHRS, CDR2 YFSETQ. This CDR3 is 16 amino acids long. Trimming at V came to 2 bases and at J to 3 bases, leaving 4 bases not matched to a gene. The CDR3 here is CASSFGTGGSNQPQHF. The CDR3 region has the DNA TGCGCCAGCAGCTTCGGGACAGGGGGTTCCAATCAGCCCCAGCATTTT.

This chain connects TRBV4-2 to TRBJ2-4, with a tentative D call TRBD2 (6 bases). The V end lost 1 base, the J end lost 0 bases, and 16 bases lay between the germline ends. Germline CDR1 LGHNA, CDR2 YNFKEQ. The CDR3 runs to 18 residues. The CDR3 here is CASSQVNAGNLAKNIQYF. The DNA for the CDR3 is TGTGCCAGCAGCCAAGTTAATGCGGGAAACCTAGCCAAAAACATTCAGTACTTC.

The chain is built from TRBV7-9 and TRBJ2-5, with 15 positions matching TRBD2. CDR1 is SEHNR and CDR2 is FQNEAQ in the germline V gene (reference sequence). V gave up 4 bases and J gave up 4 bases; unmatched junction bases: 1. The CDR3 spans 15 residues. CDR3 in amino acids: CASSSGLAGGETQYF. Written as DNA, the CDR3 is TGTGCCAGCAGCTCGGGACTAGCGGGAGGAGAGACCCAGTACTTC.

The CDR3 loop reads CASSPGPGYEQYF. Written as DNA, the CDR3 is TGTGCCAGCAGCCCAGGCCCCGGCTACGAGCAGTACTTC. V gene TRBV7-9 combines with J gene TRBJ2-7; no clear D. The germline V gene encodes CDR1 SEHNR and CDR2 FQNEAQ (reference sequence). V dropped 5 bases and J dropped 3 bases, with 11 bases sitting between them. The CDR3 sequence is 13 residues long.

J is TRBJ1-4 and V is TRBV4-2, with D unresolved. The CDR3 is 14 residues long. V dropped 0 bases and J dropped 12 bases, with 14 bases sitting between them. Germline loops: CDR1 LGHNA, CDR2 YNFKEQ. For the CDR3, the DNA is TGTGCCAGCAGCCAAGATCTCGCTAGGTTGGAACTGTTTTTT. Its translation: CASSQDLARLELFF.

The CDR3 loop is CASSPDRGDIQYF. The CDR3 DNA is TGCGCCAGCAGCCCGGACAGGGGAGACATTCAGTACTTC. The chain combines TRBV5-1 with TRBJ2-4, with 9 bases lining up with TRBD1. V shed 4 bases, J shed 8 bases, and the junction held 4 bases outside the gene matches. The CDR3 contains 13 residues. Germline loops: CDR1 SGHRS, CDR2 YFSETQ.

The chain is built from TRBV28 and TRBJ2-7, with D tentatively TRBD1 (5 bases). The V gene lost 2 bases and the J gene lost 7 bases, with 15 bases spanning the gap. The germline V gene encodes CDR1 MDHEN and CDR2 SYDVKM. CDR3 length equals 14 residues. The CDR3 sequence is CASSLADTRGEQYF. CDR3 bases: TGTGCCAGCAGTTTAGCGGACACCCGTGGGGAGCAGTACTTC.

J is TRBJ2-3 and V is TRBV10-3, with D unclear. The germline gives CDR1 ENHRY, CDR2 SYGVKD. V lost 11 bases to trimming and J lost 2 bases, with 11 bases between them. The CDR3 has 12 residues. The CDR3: CASKESTDTQYF. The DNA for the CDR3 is TGTGCCTCTAAGGAGTCCACAGATACGCAGTATTTT.

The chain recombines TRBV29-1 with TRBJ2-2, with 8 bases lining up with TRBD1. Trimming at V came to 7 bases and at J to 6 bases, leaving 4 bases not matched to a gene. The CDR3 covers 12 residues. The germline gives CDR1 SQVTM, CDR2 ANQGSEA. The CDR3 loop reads CSAWDRPGELFF. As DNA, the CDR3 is TGCAGCGCCTGGGACAGGCCCGGGGAGCTGTTTTTT.

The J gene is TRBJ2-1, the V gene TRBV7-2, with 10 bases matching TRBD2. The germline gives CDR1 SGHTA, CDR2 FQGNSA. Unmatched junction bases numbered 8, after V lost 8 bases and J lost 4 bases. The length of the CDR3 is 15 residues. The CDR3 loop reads CASGLGLAQYNEQFF. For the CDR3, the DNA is TGTGCCAGCGGATTGGGACTAGCGCAATACAATGAGCAGTTCTTC.

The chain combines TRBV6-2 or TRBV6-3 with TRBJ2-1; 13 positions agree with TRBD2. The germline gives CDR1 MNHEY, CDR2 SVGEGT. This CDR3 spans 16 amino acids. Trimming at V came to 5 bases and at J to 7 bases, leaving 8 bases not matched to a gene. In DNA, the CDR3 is TGTGCCAGCAGTGAGGGGACTAGCGGGGTTCTGAATGAGCAGTTCTTC. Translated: CASSEGTSGVLNEQFF.

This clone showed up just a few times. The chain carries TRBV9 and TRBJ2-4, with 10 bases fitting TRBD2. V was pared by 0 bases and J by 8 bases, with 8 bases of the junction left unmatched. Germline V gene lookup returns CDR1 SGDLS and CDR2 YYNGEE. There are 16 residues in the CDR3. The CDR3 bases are TGTGCCAGCAGCGTAGGTAGCGGGAGGTCCGCAGACATTCAGTACTTC. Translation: CASSVGSGRSADIQYF.

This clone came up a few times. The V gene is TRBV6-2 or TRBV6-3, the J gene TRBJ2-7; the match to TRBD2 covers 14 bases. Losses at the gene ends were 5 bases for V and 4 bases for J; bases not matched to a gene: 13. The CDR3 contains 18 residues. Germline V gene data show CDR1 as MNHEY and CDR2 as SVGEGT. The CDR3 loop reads CASSTSGLAGEFLYEQYF. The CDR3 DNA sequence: TGTGCCAGCAGTACCTCGGGACTAGCGGGAGAGTTTTTATACGAGCAGTACTTC.

CDR3 sequence reads: CASSSKTSGTQETQYF. The CDR3 bases are TGTGCCAGCAGCTCCAAGACTAGCGGGACCCAAGAGACCCAGTACTTC. The chain recombines TRBV9 with TRBJ2-5; 11 nucleotides match TRBD2. The CDR3 extends over 16 amino acids. With 4 bases clipped from V and 1 base from J, the junction kept 6 bases outside the gene matches. CDR1 is SGDLS and CDR2 is YYNGEE in the germline V gene.

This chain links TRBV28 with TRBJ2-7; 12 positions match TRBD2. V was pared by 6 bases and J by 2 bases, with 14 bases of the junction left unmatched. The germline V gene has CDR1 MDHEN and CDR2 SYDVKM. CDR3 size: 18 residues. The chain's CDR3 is CASSGVAGRTSGTYEQYF. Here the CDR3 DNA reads TGTGCCAGCAGCGGTGTGGCAGGACGGACTAGCGGGACCTACGAGCAGTACTTC.